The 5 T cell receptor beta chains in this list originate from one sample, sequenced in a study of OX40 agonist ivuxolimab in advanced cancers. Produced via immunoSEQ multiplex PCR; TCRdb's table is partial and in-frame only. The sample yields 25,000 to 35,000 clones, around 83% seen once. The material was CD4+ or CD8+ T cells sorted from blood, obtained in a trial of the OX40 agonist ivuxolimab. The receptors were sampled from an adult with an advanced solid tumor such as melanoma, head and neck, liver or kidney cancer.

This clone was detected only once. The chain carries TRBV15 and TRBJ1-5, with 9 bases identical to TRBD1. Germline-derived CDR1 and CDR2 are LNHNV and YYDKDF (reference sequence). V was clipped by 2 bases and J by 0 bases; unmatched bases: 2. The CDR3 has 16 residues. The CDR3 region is CATSRIQGASNQPQHF. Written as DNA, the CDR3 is TGTGCCACCAGCAGAATACAGGGGGCTAGCAATCAGCCCCAGCATTTT.

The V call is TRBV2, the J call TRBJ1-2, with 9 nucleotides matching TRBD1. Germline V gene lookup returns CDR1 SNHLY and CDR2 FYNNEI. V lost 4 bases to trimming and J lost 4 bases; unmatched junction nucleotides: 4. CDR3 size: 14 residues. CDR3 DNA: TGTGCCAGCAGTGGGACAGGGGTCTCCTATGGCTACACCTTC. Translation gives CASSGTGVSYGYTF.

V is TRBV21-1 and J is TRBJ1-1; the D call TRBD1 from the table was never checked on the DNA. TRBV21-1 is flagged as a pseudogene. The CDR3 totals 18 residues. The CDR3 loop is CASSKAKPDGQVNTEAFF. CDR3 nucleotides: TGTGCCAGCAGCAAAGCGAAACCCGATGGACAGGTGAACACTGAAGCTTTCTTT.

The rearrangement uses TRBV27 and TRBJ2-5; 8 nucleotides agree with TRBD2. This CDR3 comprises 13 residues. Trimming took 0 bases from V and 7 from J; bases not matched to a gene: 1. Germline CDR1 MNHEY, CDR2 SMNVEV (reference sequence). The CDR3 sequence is CASSLSAGGTQYF. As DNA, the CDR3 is TGTGCCAGCAGTTTATCGGCGGGGGGGACCCAGTACTTC.

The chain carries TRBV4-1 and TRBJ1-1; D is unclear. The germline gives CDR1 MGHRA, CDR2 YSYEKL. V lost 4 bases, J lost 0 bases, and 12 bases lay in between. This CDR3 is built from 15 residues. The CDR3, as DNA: TGCGCCAGCAGCCCTCGGACGGTATTGAACACTGAAGCTTTCTTT. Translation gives CASSPRTVLNTEAFF.